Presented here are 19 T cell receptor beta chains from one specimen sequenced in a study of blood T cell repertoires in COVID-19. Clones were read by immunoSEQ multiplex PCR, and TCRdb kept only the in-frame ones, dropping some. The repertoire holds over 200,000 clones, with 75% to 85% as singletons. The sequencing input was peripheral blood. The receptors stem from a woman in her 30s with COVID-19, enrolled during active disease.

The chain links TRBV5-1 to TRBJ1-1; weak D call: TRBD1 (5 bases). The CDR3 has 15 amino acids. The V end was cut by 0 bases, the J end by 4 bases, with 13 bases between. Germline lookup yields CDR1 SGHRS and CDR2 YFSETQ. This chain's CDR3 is CASSLVGGGITEAFF. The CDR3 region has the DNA TGCGCCAGCAGCTTGGTTGGCGGGGGGATCACTGAAGCTTTCTTT. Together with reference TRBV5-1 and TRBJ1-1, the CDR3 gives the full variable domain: KAGVTQTPRYLIKTRGQQVTLSCSPISGHRSVSWYQQTPGQGLQFLFEYFSETQRNKGNFPGRFSGRQFSNSRSEMNVSTLELGDSALYLCASSLVGGGITEAFFGQGTRLTVV.

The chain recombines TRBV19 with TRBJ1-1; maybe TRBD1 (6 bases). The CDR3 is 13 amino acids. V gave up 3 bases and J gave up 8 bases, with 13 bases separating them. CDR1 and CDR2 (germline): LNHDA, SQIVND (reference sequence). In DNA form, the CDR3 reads TGTGCCAGTAGTATCAGGGGACAACGCGAAGCTTTCTTT. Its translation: CASSIRGQREAFF.

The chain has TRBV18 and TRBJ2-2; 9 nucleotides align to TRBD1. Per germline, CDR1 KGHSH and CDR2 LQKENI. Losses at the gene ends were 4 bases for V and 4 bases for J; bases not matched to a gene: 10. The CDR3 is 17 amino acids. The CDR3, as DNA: TGTGCCAGCTCACGTACACAGGGGGCTAGGATCACCGGGGAGCTGTTTTTT. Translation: CASSRTQGARITGELFF.

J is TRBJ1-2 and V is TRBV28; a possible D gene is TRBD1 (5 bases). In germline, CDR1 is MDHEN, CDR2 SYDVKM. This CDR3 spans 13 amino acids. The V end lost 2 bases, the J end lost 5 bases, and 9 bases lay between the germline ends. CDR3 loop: CASSLQGGYGYTF. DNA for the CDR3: TGTGCCAGCAGTTTACAGGGAGGTTATGGCTACACCTTC.

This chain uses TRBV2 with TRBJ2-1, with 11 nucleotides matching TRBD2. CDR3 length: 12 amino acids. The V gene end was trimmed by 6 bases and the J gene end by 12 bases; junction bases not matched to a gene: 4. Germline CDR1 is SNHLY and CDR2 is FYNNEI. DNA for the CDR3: TGTGCCAGCAGACTAGCGGGGGAAGGGCAGTTCTTC. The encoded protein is CASRLAGEGQFF.

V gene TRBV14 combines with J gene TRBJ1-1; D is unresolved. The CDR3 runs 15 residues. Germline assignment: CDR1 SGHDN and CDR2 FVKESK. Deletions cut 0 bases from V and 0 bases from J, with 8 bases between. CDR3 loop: CASSQESILNTEAFF. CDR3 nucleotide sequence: TGTGCCAGCAGCCAAGAGAGCATCTTGAACACTGAAGCTTTCTTT.

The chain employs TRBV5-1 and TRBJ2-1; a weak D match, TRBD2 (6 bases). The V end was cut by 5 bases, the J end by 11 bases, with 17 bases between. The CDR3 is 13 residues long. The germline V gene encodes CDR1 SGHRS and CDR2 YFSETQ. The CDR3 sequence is CASSRLEGEKQFF. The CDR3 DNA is TGCGCCAGCAGTCGTTTGGAGGGAGAAAAGCAGTTCTTC.

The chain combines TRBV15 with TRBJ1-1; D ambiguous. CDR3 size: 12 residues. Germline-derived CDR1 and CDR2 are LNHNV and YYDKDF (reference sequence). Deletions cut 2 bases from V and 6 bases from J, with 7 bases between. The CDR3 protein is CATSRPTSEAFF. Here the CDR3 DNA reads TGTGCCACCAGCAGACCTACGTCTGAAGCTTTCTTT.

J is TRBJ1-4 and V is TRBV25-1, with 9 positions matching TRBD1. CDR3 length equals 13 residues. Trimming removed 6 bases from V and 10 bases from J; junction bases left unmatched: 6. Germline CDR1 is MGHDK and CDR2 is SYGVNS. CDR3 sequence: CASSGTGQGKLFF. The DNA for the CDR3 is TGTGCCAGCAGCGGGACAGGGCAGGGAAAACTGTTTTTT.

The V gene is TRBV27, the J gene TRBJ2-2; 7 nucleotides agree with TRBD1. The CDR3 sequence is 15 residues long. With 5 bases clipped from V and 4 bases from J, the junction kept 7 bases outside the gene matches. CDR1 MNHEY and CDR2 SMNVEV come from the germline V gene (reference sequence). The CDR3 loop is CASSRGQDPTGELFF. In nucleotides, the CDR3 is TGTGCCAGCAGTCGAGGACAGGACCCCACCGGGGAGCTGTTTTTT.

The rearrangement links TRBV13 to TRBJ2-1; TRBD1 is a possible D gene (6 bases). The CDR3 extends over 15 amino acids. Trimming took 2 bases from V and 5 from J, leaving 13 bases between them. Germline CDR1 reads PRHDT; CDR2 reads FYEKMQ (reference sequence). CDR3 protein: CASSLRDTWDNEQFF. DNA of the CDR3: TGTGCCAGCAGCTTACGGGACACGTGGGACAATGAGCAGTTCTTC.

The CDR3 DNA follows: TGTGCCAGCAGCCATGATACCGGGACTAGCAACTACGAGCAGTACTTC. Its protein product is CASSHDTGTSNYEQYF. This chain connects TRBV3-1 (or the pseudogene TRBV3-2) to TRBJ2-7, with 9 bases lining up with TRBD2. Per germline, CDR1 LGHDT and CDR2 YNNKEL (reference sequence). V trimming: 3 bases; J trimming: 3 bases; junction bases outside the gene matches: 9. The CDR3 spans 16 residues.

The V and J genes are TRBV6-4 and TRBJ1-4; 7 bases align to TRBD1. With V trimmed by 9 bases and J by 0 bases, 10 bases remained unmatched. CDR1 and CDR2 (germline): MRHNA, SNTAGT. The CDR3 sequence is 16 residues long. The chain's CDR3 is CARSTGPIATNEKLFF. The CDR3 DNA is TGTGCCAGGTCGACAGGGCCCATTGCAACTAATGAAAAACTGTTTTTT.

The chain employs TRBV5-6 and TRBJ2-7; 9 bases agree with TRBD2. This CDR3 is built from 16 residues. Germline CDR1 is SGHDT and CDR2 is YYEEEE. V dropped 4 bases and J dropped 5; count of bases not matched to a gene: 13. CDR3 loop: CASSGGTSQSPHEQYF. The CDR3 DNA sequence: TGTGCCAGCAGCGGGGGGACTAGCCAGTCCCCCCACGAGCAGTACTTC.

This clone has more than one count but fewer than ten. CDR3 region: CASSLSRDSNSYEQYF. As DNA, the CDR3 is TGTGCCAGCAGTTTGAGCCGGGACTCAAATTCCTACGAGCAGTACTTC. The chain carries TRBV28 and TRBJ2-7, with D tentatively TRBD2 (6 bases). Trimming took 3 bases from V and 1 from J, leaving 16 bases between them. The CDR3 sequence is 16 residues long. The germline CDR1 and CDR2 sequences are MDHEN and SYDVKM.

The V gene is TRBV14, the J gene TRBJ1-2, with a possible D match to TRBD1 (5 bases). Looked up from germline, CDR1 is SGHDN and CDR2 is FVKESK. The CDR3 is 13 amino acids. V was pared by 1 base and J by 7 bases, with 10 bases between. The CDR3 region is CASSQGGRGGYTF. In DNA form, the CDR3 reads TGTGCCAGCAGCCAAGGGGGAAGGGGTGGCTACACCTTC.

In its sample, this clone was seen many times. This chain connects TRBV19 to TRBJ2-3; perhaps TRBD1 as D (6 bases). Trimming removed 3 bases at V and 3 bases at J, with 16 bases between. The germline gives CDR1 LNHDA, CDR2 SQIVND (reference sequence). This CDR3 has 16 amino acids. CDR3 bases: TGTGCCAGTAGTATCCTACCAGGGGCGATGACAGATACGCAGTATTTT. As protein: CASSILPGAMTDTQYF.

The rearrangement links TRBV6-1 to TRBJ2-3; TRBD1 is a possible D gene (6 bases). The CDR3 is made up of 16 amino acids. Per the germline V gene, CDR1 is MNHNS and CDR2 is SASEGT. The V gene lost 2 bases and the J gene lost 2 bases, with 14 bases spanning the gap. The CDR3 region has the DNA TGTGCCAGCAGTGAAATATCAGGGGAATCCACAGATACGCAGTATTTT. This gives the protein CASSEISGESTDTQYF.

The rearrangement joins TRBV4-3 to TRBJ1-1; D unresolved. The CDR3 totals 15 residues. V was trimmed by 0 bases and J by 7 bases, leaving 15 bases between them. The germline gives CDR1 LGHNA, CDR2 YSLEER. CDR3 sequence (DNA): TGCGCCAGCAGCCAAGAACCGCAGGTCGAACATGAAGCTTTCTTT. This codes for CASSQEPQVEHEAFF.